This T cell receptor beta chain was retrieved from a study of neurological immune-mediated disorders (dated by TCRdb to between 2019 and 2020). Looking at the study overall: Peripheral blood TCR-beta repertoires from HTLV-I-associated myelopathy (HAM/TSP) patients, multiple sclerosis patients and healthy controls were compared by UMI-based sequencing. The 95 to 120 TCR-beta libraries covered PBMC samples along with longitudinal samples, technical triplicates, and paired sorted CD4+ and CD8+ T-cell subsets. Of the 70 or so subjects in the cohort, about 14 were HAM/TSP patients, 34 were multiple sclerosis patients, and some 20 were healthy controls. Results and caveats for the whole study, not just this receptor: Across subjects, expanded clones never shared an identical CDR3 amino acid sequence, which suggests that the TCR-beta repertoires in every group were private. TCR clonal expansion was highest in HAM/TSP patients and lowest in MS patients, with MS patients falling below even healthy controls.

cDNA was synthesized by template-switch 5'RACE using a primer with a 10-nucleotide random unique molecular identifier that tagged each TCR transcript. Over 180 million TCR-beta sequences, covering 15-18 subjects, were produced in each sequencing run. The RNeasy kit was used for extraction of total RNA. TCR-beta VDJ regions were amplified with primers for the TCR constant region and the 5'RACE anchor, using the KAPA Real-time Library Amplification kit. Sample indexes and Illumina adaptors were added in a first PCR, after which library yield was increased in a second PCR. After purification with Ampure beads, the TCR product of roughly 650 bp was size-selected on a 2% E-gel SizeSelection system. Before pooling, library quality was checked on a Bioanalyzer, concentration was measured with Qubit, and libraries were quantified with the Kapa Library Quantification kit. An Illumina HiSeq 2500 was used to sequence the libraries paired-end at 2 x 150 bp. To increase sequence diversity, 25-30% phiX was spiked into each library pool. In the authors' own workflow: Quality-filtered reads were processed with the UMI-based MiGEC pipeline, and over 90% of raw TCR sequences were removed by the MiGEC pipeline during error correction. IMGT germline references were used for alignment of VDJ genes, and clonotypes were defined by a unique CDR3 amino acid sequence together with V-J genes. Clonal expansion, Shannon diversity, and CDR3 relatedness (CalcPairwiseDistances, ClusterSamples) were evaluated with VDJtools, and phylogenetic trees were built with CLCbio workbench. Expanded clones were defined as having at least 8 unique UMIs, based on coefficient-of-variation modelling across technical triplicates. TCRdb handled the public reads itself, with Q25 trimming in fastp and clone calling in MiXCR, and kept productive beta chains. Under each unique CDR3 protein, matching rows form one entry showing the most common genes and DNA. These V and J calls derive from TCRdb rather than the authors' analysis. Recorded for this sample are around 19,000 distinct CDR3 sequences; approximately 12% of them occurred a single time. Of the sample, around 30% is held by the ten largest clones.

This clonotype was found many times. Its cognate antigen has yet to be identified. No per-base quality is available; no much larger clone lies one base away. CDR1 and CDR2, per the germline V gene (reference sequence), are MNHNY and SVGAGI. Trimming costs V 5 bases and J 2 bases, and their ends lie 14 bases apart. The CDR3 runs 15 residues from the cysteine to the phenylalanine. Only the CDR3 region is kept as DNA, spanning 45 bases read in frame from base 1. Healthy controls were blood bank volunteers in Maryland, USA. For the sorted-subset TCR libraries, the starting material was over 750,000 sorted CD4+ or CD8+ T cells. Peripheral blood was subjected to Ficoll-Hypaque density gradient centrifugation to isolate PBMCs, which were then cryopreserved in liquid nitrogen. The study also sequenced paired sorted CD4+ and CD8+ subsets from healthy controls, HAM/TSP patients and MS patients.

The rearranged chain carries TRBV6-6 and TRBJ2-3, with the D gene tentatively TRBD1 or TRBD2, based on 6 matching bases in each. Sequenced: CD8+ T cells from blood. The clonotype was recovered from a woman in her 50s in good health. The CDR3 protein sequence reads: CASSAGQYNTDTQYF. Here is the DNA: TGTGCCAGCAGTGCGGGACAATATAACACAGATACGCAGTATTTT.